This is a list of T cell receptor beta chains from one sample in a study of regulatory T cells in long-lasting Graves disease. Each CDR3 protein gets one entry after TCRdb re-called the multiplex PCR reads with MiXCR. The table includes 350,000 to 450,000 distinct CDR3 sequences, 15% detected once. This same sample was also taken into another study, of T cells in Graves' hyperthyroidism and ophthalmopathy.

Material: peripheral blood mononuclear cells (PBMCs), obtained at new diagnosis, from a patient treated with antithyroid drugs. All receptors come from a woman in her 30s with Graves disease. The CDR3 runs from the conserved cysteine through the conserved F or W. Each record gives: D gene, V gene, J gene, clone size, CDR3 protein, CDR3 DNA. The D gene is left open where the match is weak. Clone size is given for some rows only: seen once, a few or many times, or a class if the clone is expanded.

d_call: NA; v_call: TRBV5-4; j_call: TRBJ2-7; clone_size: few; cdr3_aa: CASSSTVDYEQYF; cdr3_nt: TGTGCCAGCAGCTCCACAGTAGACTACGAGCAGTACTTC
d_call: TRBD1; v_call: TRBV24-1; j_call: TRBJ1-1; clone_size: NA; cdr3_aa: CATSDPDRGGVALF; cdr3_nt: TGTGCCACCAGTGACCCTGACAGGGGAGGGGTTGCTCTCTTT
d_call: NA; v_call: TRBV27; j_call: TRBJ2-5; clone_size: few; cdr3_aa: CASSPYTRGGQETQYF; cdr3_nt: TGTGCCAGCAGTCCCTACACTAGGGGGGGCCAAGAGACCCAGTACTTC
d_call: NA; v_call: TRBV29-1; j_call: TRBJ2-7; clone_size: NA; cdr3_aa: CSVLWNYEQYF; cdr3_nt: TGCAGCGTACTCTGGAACTACGAGCAGTACTTC
d_call: TRBD1; v_call: TRBV10-3; j_call: TRBJ1-1; clone_size: few; cdr3_aa: CAIRTTEGATEAFF; cdr3_nt: TGTGCCATCAGGACGACAGAGGGGGCCACTGAAGCTTTCTTT
d_call: TRBD2; v_call: TRBV5-1; j_call: TRBJ2-1; clone_size: NA; cdr3_aa: CASSGRGLELTF; cdr3_nt: TGCGCCAGCAGCGGCCGGGGACTAGAACTCACCTTC
d_call: NA; v_call: TRBV12-3/TRBV12-4; j_call: TRBJ2-7; clone_size: many; cdr3_aa: CASTQGAGGTYEQYF; cdr3_nt: TGTGCCAGCACCCAGGGGGCGGGAGGGACCTACGAGCAGTACTTC
d_call: NA; v_call: TRBV6-2/TRBV6-3; j_call: TRBJ2-1; clone_size: few; cdr3_aa: CASSFGQGSFNEQFF; cdr3_nt: TGTGCCAGCAGTTTTGGCCAGGGGAGCTTTAATGAGCAGTTCTTC
d_call: NA; v_call: TRBV12-3/TRBV12-4; j_call: TRBJ2-2; clone_size: many; cdr3_aa: CASSFMGGTGELFF; cdr3_nt: TGTGCCAGCAGTTTCATGGGTGGCACCGGGGAGCTGTTTTTT
d_call: NA; v_call: TRBV15; j_call: TRBJ2-1; clone_size: many; cdr3_aa: CATSRDWSYRDEQFF; cdr3_nt: TGTGCCACCAGCAGAGATTGGAGCTATCGGGATGAGCAGTTCTTC
d_call: NA; v_call: TRBV4-1; j_call: TRBJ1-4; clone_size: NA; cdr3_aa: CASSQEPWGFNEKLFF; cdr3_nt: TGCGCCAGCAGCCAAGAGCCATGGGGATTTAATGAAAAACTGTTTTTT
d_call: NA; v_call: TRBV2; j_call: TRBJ2-4; clone_size: many; cdr3_aa: CASSASQGGPLSIQYF; cdr3_nt: TGTGCCAGCAGTGCCTCCCAGGGAGGCCCTTTGAGCATTCAGTACTTC
d_call: NA; v_call: TRBV7-3; j_call: TRBJ1-2; clone_size: NA; cdr3_aa: CASSSSTETYGYTF; cdr3_nt: TGTGCCAGCAGCTCCTCCACTGAAACCTATGGCTACACCTTC
d_call: NA; v_call: TRBV5-1; j_call: TRBJ2-2; clone_size: many; cdr3_aa: CASSYNTGELFF; cdr3_nt: TGTGCCAGCAGCTACAACACCGGGGAGCTGTTTTTT
d_call: TRBD2; v_call: TRBV28; j_call: TRBJ2-4; clone_size: few; cdr3_aa: CASSLGPGGVAKNIQYF; cdr3_nt: TGTGCCAGCAGCTTAGGGCCTGGGGGGGTTGCCAAAAACATTCAGTACTTC
d_call: NA; v_call: TRBV19; j_call: TRBJ2-1; clone_size: NA; cdr3_aa: CASSIPSGIDYNEQFF; cdr3_nt: TGTGCCAGTAGTATACCCTCGGGAATAGACTACAATGAGCAGTTCTTC
d_call: TRBD2; v_call: TRBV2; j_call: TRBJ2-1; clone_size: many; cdr3_aa: CASSEAELAGVGYNEQFF; cdr3_nt: TGTGCCAGCAGTGAAGCGGAACTAGCGGGAGTAGGATACAATGAGCAGTTCTTC
d_call: NA; v_call: TRBV5-1; j_call: TRBJ2-1; clone_size: many; cdr3_aa: CASRGEGSDEQFF; cdr3_nt: TGCGCCAGCAGAGGTGAGGGGAGCGATGAGCAGTTCTTC
d_call: TRBD1; v_call: TRBV24-1; j_call: TRBJ2-5; clone_size: many; cdr3_aa: CATSVEGGRETQYF; cdr3_nt: TGTGCCACCAGTGTCGAAGGGGGCCGGGAGACCCAGTACTTC
d_call: NA; v_call: TRBV6-1; j_call: TRBJ2-3; clone_size: many; cdr3_aa: CASKGGDVDTQYF; cdr3_nt: TGTGCCAGCAAAGGTGGGGACGTGGATACGCAGTATTTT
d_call: NA; v_call: TRBV29-1; j_call: TRBJ2-7; clone_size: many; cdr3_aa: CSVESPPTYEQYF; cdr3_nt: TGCAGCGTTGAGAGCCCGCCCACCTACGAGCAGTACTTC
d_call: NA; v_call: TRBV12-3/TRBV12-4; j_call: TRBJ1-2; clone_size: many; cdr3_aa: CASSLFTGTADGYTF; cdr3_nt: TGTGCCAGCAGTTTATTTACCGGGACGGCGGATGGCTACACCTTC
d_call: NA; v_call: TRBV28; j_call: TRBJ2-5; clone_size: many; cdr3_aa: CASSPTGAGEETQYF; cdr3_nt: TGTGCCAGCAGTCCAACGGGGGCGGGGGAAGAGACCCAGTACTTC
d_call: NA; v_call: TRBV12-3/TRBV12-4; j_call: TRBJ1-5; clone_size: NA; cdr3_aa: CASSFLYSNQPQHF; cdr3_nt: TGTGCCAGCAGTTTCCTGTATAGCAATCAGCCCCAGCATTTT
d_call: TRBD1; v_call: TRBV6-1; j_call: TRBJ2-1; clone_size: NA; cdr3_aa: CPEDRDDEQFF; cdr3_nt: TGTCCAGAGGACAGGGATGATGAGCAGTTCTTC
d_call: NA; v_call: TRBV29-1; j_call: TRBJ2-3; clone_size: few; cdr3_aa: CSVVSRDSTDTQYF; cdr3_nt: TGCAGCGTTGTGTCGCGGGATAGCACAGATACGCAGTATTTT
d_call: NA; v_call: TRBV12-3/TRBV12-4; j_call: TRBJ2-2; clone_size: many; cdr3_aa: CASSSGIGELFF; cdr3_nt: TGTGCCAGCAGCTCAGGAATCGGGGAGCTGTTTTTT
d_call: TRBD1; v_call: TRBV12-5; j_call: TRBJ2-2; clone_size: NA; cdr3_aa: CASALGTGNTGELFF; cdr3_nt: TGTGCTAGTGCCCTGGGGACAGGGAACACCGGGGAGCTGTTTTTT
d_call: NA; v_call: TRBV20-1; j_call: TRBJ2-2; clone_size: many; cdr3_aa: CSARGERYGELFF; cdr3_nt: TGCAGTGCTAGAGGCGAACGATATGGGGAGCTGTTTTTT
d_call: NA; v_call: TRBV18; j_call: TRBJ2-3; clone_size: few; cdr3_aa: CASSPVEDTQYF; cdr3_nt: TGTGCCAGCTCACCAGTGGAAGATACGCAGTATTTT
d_call: NA; v_call: TRBV12-3/TRBV12-4; j_call: TRBJ2-1; clone_size: many; cdr3_aa: CASSSSGEDEQFF; cdr3_nt: TGTGCCAGCAGTTCCTCTGGGGAAGATGAGCAGTTCTTC